The T cell receptor (beta chain) under discussion was sequenced for a study of OX40 agonist ivuxolimab in advanced cancers. The table came from immunoSEQ multiplex PCR; TCRdb's copy has only in-frame clones and leaves some out. The table has over 60,000 clones, roughly nine tenths seen once; the top ten hold around 2%. The CDR3 contains 16 residues. V gave up 4 bases and J gave up 4 bases, with 16 bases separating them. Germline loops: CDR1 MGHRA, CDR2 YSYEKL. The genes are TRBV4-1 and TRBJ1-4; D is possibly TRBD1 (5 bases). This receptor was taken from an adult with an advanced solid tumor such as melanoma, head and neck, liver or kidney cancer. Specimen: CD4+ or CD8+ T cells sorted from blood, collected in a trial of the OX40 agonist ivuxolimab. This CDR3 reads CASSPLAGLGNEKLFF. In DNA, the CDR3 is TGCGCCAGCAGCCCCCTCGCGGGGCTCGGTAATGAAAAACTGTTTTTT.